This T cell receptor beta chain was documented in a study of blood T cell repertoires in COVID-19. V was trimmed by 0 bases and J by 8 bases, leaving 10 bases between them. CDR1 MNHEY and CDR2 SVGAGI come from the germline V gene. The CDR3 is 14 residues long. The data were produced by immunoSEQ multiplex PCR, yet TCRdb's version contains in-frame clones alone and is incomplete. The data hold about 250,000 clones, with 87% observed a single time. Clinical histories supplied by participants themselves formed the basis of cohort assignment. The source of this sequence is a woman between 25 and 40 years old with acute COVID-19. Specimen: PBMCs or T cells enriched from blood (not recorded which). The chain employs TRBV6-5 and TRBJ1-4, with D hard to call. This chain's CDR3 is CASSYSTEAEKLFF. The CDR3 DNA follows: TGTGCCAGCAGTTACTCGACGGAGGCAGAAAAACTGTTTTTT.